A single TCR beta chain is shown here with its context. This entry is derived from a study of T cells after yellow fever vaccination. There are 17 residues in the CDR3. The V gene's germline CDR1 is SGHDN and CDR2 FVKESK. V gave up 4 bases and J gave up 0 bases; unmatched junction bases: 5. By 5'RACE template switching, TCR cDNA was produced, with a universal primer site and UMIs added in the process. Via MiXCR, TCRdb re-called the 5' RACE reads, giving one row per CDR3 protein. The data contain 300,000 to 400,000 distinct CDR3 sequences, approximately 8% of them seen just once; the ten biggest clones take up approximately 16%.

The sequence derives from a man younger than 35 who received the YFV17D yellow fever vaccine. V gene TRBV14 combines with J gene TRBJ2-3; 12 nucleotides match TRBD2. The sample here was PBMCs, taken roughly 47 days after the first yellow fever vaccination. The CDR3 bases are TGTGCCAGCAGCCTAGGACTAGCGGGGTATAGCACAGATACGCAGTATTTT. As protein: CASSLGLAGYSTDTQYF.